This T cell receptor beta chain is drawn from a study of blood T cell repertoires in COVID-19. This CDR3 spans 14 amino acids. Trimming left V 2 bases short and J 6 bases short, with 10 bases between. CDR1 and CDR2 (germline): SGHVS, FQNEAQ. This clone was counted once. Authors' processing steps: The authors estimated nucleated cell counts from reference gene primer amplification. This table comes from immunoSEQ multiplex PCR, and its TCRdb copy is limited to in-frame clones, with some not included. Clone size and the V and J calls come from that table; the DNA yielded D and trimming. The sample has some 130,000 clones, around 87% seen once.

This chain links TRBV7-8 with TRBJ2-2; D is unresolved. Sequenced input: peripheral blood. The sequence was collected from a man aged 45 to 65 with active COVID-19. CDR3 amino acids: CASSLSVTAGELFF. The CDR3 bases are TGTGCCAGCAGCTTATCAGTAACCGCCGGGGAGCTGTTTTTT.